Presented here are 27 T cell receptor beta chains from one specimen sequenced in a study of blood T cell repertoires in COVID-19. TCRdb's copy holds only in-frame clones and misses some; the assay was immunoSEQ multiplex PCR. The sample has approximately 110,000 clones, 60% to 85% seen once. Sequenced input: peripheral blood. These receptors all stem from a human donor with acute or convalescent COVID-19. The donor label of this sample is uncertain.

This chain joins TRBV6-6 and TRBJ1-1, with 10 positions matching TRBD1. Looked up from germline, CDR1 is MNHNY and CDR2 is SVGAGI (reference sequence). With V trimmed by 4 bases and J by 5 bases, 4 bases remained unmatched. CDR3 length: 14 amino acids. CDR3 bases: TGTGCCAGCAGTTCGGACAGGGGGGTGACTGAAGCTTTCTTT. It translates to CASSSDRGVTEAFF.

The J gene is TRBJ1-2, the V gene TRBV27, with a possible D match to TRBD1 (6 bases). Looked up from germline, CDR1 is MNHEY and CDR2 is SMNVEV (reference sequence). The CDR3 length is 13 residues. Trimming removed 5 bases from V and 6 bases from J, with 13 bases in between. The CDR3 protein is CASSRTGLNGYTF. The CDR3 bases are TGTGCCAGCAGTAGAACAGGGCTAAATGGCTACACCTTC.

The CDR3 protein is CASSWTGPFGTGYTF. CDR3 in DNA: TGTGCCAGCAGCTGGACAGGGCCCTTTGGCACTGGCTACACCTTC. V usage is TRBV2 and J usage is TRBJ1-2, with 8 bases that match TRBD1. From germline, CDR1 is SNHLY and CDR2 FYNNEI. Germline trimming cut 6 bases from V and 7 bases from J; bases unmatched to any gene: 13. CDR3 length: 15 residues.

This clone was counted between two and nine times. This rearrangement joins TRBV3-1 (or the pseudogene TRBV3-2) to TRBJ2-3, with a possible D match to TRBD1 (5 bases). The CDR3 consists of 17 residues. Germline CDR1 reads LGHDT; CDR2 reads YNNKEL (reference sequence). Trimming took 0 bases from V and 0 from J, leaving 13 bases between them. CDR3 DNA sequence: TGTGCCAGCAGCCAAGACAGGGCAGCCATTAGCACAGATACGCAGTATTTT. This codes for CASSQDRAAISTDTQYF.

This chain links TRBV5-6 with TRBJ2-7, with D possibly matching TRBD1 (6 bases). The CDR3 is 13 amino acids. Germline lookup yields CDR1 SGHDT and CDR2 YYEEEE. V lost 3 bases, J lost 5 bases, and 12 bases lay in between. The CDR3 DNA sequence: TGTGCCAGCAGCTCTAACAGGGTCCACGAGCAGTACGTC. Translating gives CASSSNRVHEQYV.

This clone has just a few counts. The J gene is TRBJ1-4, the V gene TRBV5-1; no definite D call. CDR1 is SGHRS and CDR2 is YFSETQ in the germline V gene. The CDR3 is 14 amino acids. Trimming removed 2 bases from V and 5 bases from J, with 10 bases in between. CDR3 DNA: TGCGCCAGCAGCTTCGGAGGGTACAATGAAAAACTGTTTTTT. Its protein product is CASSFGGYNEKLFF.

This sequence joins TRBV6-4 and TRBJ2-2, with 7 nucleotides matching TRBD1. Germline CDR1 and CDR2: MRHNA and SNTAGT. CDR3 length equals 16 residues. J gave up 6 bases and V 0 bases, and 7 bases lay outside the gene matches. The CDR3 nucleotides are TGTGCCAGCAGTGACTCGGCACAGGGGATTGCCGGGGAGCTGTTTTTT. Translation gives CASSDSAQGIAGELFF.

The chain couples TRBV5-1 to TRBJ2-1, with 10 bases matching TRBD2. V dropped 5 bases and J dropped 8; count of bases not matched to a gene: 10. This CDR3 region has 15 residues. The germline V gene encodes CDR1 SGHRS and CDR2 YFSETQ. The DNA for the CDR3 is TGCGCCAGCAGGCCAGCGGGGGGGCTTTGGGATGAGCAGTTCTTC. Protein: CASRPAGGLWDEQFF.

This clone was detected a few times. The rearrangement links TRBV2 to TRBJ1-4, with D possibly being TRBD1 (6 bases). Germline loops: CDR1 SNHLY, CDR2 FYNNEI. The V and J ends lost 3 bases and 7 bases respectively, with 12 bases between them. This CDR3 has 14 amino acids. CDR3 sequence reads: CASSEVRGTEKLFF. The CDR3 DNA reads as TGTGCCAGCAGTGAGGTCAGGGGTACTGAAAAACTGTTTTTT.

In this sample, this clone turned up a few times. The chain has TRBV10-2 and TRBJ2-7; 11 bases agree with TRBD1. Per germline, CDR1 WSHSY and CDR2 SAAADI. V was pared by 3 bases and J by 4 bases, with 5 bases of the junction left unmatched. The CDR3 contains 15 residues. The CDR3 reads CASSELGTGGYEQYV. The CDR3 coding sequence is TGCGCCAGCAGTGAACTAGGGACAGGGGGATACGAGCAGTACGTC.

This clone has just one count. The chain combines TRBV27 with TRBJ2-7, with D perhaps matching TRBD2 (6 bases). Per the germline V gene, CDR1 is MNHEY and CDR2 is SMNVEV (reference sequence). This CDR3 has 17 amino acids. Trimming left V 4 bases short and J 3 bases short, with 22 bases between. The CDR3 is CASSSRGKLGSVYEQYF. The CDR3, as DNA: TGTGCCAGCAGTTCACGGGGGAAGTTGGGTTCTGTCTACGAGCAGTACTTC.

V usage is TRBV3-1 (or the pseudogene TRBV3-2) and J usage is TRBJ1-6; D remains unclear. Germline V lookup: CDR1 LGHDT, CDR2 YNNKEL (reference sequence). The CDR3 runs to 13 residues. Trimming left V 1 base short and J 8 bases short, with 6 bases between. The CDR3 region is CASSQVEYSPLHF. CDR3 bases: TGTGCCAGCAGCCAAGTTGAGTATTCACCCCTCCACTTT.

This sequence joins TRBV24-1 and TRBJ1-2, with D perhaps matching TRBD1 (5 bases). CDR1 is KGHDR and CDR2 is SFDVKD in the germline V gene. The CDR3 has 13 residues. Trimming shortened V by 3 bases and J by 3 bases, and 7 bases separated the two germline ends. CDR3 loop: CATSDKTDYGYTF. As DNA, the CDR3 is TGTGCCACCAGTGATAAGACAGACTATGGCTACACCTTC.

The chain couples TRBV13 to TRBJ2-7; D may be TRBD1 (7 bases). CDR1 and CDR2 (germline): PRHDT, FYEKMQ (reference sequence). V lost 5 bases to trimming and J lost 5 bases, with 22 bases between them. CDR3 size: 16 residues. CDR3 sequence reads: CASSPKWQGGGNEQYF. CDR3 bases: TGTGCCAGCAGCCCTAAGTGGCAGGGGGGTGGAAACGAGCAGTACTTC.

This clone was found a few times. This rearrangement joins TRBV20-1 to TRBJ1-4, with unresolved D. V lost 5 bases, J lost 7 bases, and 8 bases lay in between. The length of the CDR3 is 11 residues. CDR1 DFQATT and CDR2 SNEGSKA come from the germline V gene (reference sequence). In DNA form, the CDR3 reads TGCAGTGCTGTAAGAGGTGAAAAACTGTTTTTT. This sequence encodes CSAVRGEKLFF.

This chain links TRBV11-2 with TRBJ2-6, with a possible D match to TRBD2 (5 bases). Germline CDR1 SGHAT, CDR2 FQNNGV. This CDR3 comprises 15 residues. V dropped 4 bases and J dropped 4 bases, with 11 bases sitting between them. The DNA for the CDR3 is TGTGCCAGCAGCTCTCGGGGATCCGGGGCCAACGTCCTGACTTTC. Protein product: CASSSRGSGANVLTF.

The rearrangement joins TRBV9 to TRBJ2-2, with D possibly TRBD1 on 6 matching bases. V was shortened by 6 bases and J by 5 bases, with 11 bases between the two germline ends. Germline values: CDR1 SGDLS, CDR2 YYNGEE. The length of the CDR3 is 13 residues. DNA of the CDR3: TGTGCCAGCATAGACAGGAGTACCGGGGAGCTGTTTTTT. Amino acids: CASIDRSTGELFF.

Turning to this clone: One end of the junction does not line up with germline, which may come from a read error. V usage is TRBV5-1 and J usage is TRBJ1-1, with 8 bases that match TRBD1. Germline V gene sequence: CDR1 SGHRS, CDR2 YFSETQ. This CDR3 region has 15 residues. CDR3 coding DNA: TGCGTCAGCGGAAGGACAGGGAGGGATATCACTGAAGCTTTCTTT. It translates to CVSGRTGRDITEAFF.

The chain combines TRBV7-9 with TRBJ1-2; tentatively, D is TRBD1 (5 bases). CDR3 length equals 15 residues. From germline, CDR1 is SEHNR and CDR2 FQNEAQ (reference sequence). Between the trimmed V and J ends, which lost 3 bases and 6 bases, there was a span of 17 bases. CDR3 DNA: TGTGCCAGCAGCTTCTCGGCAGGGAATCGGAATGGCTACACCTTC. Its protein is CASSFSAGNRNGYTF.

The CDR3 loop is CASSLGTATNQPQHF. DNA for the CDR3: TGTGCCAGCTCACTCGGGACAGCTACTAATCAGCCCCAGCATTTT. The genes are TRBV18 and TRBJ1-5; 7 positions match TRBD1. There are 15 residues in the CDR3. The V segment lost 4 bases and the J segment 4 bases; nucleotides outside the gene matches: 7. Germline assignment: CDR1 KGHSH and CDR2 LQKENI.

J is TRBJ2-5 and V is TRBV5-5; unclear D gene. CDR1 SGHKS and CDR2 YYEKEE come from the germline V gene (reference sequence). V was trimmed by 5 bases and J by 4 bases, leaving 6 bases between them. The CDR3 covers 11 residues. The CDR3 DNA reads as TGTGCCAGCAGAGTAGCAGAGACCCAGTACTTC. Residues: CASRVAETQYF.

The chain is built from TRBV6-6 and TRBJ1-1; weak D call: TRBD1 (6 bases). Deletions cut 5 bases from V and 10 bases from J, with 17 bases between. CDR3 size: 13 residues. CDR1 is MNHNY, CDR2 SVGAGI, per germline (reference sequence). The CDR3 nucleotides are TGTGCCAGCAGTACAGGGTCAACAGTGTCAGCTTTCTTT. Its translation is CASSTGSTVSAFF.

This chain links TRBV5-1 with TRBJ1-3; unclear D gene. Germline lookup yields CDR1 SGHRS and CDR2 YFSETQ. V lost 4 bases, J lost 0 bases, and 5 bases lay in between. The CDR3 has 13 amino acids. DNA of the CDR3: TGCGCCAGCAGCCGGAGCTCTGGAAACACCATATATTTT. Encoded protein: CASSRSSGNTIYF.

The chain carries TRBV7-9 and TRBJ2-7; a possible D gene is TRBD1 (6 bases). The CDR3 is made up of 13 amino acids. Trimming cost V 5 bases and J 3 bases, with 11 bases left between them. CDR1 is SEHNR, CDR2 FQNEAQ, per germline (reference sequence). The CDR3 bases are TGTGCCAGCAGCCATTTGGACAGCTACGAGCAGTACTTC. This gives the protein CASSHLDSYEQYF.

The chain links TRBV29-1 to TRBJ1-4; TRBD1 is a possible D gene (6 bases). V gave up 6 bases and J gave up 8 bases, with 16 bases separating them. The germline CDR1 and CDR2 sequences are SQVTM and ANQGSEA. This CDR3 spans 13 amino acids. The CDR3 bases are TGCAGCGTGATCTCACAGGGAAGAGAAAAACTGTTTTTT. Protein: CSVISQGREKLFF.

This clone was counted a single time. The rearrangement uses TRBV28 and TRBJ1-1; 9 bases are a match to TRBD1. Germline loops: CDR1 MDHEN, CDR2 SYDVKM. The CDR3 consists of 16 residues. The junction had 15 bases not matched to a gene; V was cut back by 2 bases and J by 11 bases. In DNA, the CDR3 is TGTGCCAGCAGTTTACTTTCCGGGACAGGGTACGGTGAGGCTTTCTTT. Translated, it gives CASSLLSGTGYGEAFF.

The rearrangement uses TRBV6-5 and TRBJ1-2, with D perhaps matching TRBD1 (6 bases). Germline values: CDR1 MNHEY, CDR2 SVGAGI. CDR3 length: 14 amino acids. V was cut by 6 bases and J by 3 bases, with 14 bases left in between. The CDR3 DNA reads TGTGCCAGCAGCCGTACACAGGGATACTATGGCTACACCTTC. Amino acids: CASSRTQGYYGYTF.